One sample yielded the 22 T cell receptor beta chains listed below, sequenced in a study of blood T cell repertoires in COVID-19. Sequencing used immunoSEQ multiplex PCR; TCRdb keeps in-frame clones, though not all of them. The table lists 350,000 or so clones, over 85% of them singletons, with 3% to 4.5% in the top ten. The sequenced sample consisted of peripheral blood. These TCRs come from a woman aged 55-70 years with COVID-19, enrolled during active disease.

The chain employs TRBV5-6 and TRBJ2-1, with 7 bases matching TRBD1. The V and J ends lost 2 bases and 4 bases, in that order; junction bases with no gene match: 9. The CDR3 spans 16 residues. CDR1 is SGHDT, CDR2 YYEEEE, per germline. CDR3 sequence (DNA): TGTGCCAGCAGCTTATCCGGGACAGACCTTTACAATGAGCAGTTCTTC. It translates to CASSLSGTDLYNEQFF.

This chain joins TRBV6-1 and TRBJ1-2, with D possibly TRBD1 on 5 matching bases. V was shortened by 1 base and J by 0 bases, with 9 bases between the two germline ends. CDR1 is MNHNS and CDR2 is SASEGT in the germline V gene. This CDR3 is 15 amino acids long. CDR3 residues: CASSEGGTTNYGYTF. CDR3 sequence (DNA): TGTGCCAGCAGTGAAGGGGGCACGACTAACTATGGCTACACCTTC.

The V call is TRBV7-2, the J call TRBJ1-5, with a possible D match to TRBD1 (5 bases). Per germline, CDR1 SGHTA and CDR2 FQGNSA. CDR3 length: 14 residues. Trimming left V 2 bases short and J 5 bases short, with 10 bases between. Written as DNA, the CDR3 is TGTGCCAGCAGCTTATCCAGGGACTATCAGCCCCAGCATTTT. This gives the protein CASSLSRDYQPQHF.

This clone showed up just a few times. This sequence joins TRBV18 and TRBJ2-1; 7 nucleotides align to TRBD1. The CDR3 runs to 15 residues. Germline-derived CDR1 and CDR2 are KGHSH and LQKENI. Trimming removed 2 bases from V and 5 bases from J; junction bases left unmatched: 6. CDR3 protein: CASSPLGQANNEQFF. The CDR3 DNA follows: TGTGCCAGCTCACCATTAGGACAGGCAAACAATGAGCAGTTCTTC.

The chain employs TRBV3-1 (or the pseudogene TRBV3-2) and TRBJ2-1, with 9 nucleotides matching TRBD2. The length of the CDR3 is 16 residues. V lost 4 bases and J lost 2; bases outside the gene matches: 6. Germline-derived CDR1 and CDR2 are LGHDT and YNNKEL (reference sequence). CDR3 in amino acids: CASSRERGVPYNEQFF. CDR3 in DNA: TGTGCCAGCAGCCGTGAGCGGGGGGTCCCCTACAATGAGCAGTTCTTC.

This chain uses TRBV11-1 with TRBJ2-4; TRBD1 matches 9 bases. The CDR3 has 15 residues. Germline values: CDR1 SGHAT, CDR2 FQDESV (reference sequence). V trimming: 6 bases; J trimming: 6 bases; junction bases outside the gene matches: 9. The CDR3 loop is CASRPTGGPRNIQYF. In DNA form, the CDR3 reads TGTGCCAGCAGGCCGACAGGGGGGCCGAGAAACATTCAGTACTTC.

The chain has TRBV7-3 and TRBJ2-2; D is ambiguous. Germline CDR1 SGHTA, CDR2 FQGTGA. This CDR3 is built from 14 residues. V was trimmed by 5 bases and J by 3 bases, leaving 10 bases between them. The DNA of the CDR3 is TGTGCCAGCAGCCCCGGTCTGGACACCGGGGAGCTGTTTTTT. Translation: CASSPGLDTGELFF.

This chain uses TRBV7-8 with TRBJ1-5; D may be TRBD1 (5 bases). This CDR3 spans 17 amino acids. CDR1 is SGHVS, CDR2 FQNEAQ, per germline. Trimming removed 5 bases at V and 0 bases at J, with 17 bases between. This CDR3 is CASSPREGIYSNQPQHF. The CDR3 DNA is TGTGCCAGCAGCCCGAGGGAGGGGATCTATAGCAATCAGCCCCAGCATTTT.

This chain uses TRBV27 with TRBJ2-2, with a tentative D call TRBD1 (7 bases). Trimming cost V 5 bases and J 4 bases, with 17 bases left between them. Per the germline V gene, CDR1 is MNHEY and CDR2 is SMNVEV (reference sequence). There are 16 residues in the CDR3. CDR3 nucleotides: TGTGCCAGCAGTCAGCGCAACAGGGGAGGCACCGGGGAGCTGTTTTTT. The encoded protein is CASSQRNRGGTGELFF.

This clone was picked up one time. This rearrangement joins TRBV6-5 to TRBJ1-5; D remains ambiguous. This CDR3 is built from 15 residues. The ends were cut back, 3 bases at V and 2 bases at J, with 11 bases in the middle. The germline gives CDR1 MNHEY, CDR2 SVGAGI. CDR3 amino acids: CASSYYYAGNQPQHF. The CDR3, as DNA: TGTGCCAGCAGTTATTACTATGCAGGCAATCAGCCCCAGCATTTT.

CDR3: CSVGTHSGNTIYF. CDR3 DNA: TGCAGCGTTGGAACTCACTCTGGAAACACCATATATTTT. V gene TRBV29-1 combines with J gene TRBJ1-3; no clear D. Germline loops: CDR1 SQVTM, CDR2 ANQGSEA. V was shortened by 4 bases and J by 0 bases, with 7 bases between the two germline ends. The CDR3 covers 13 residues.

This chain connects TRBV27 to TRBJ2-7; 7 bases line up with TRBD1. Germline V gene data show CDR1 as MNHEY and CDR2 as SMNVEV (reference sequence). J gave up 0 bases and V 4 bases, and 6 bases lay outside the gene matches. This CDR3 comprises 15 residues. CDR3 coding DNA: TGTGCCAGCAGTTCTCGACAGGGAACCTCCTACGAGCAGTACTTC. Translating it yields CASSSRQGTSYEQYF.

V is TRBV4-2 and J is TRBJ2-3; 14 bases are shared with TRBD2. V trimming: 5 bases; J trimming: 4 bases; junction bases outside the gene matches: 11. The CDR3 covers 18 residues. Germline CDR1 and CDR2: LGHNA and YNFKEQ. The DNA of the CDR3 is TGTGCCAGCAGCACGCGGACTAGCGGGGGGATCGTCGCAGATACGCAGTATTTT. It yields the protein CASSTRTSGGIVADTQYF.

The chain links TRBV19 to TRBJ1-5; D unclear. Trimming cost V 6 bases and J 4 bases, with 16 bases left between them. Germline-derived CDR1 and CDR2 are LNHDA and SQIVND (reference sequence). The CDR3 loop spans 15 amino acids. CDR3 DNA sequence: TGTGCCAGTAGGACGGGAGGGCCGAGAAATCAGCCCCAGCATTTT. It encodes CASRTGGPRNQPQHF.

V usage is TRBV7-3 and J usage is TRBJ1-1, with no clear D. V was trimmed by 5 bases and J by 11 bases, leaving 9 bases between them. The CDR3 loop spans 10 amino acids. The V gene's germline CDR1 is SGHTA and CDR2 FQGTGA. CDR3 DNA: TGTGCCAGCAGCCCCCTCTCCGCTTTCTTT. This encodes CASSPLSAFF.

CDR3 in DNA: TGTGCCAGCAGCTTAGCGACGGGGGGCTACACCTTC. Translation gives CASSLATGGYTF. This rearrangement joins TRBV7-8 to TRBJ1-2, with no clear D. The germline V gene encodes CDR1 SGHVS and CDR2 FQNEAQ. CDR3 length: 12 amino acids. Trimming removed 0 bases at V and 8 bases at J, with 7 bases between.

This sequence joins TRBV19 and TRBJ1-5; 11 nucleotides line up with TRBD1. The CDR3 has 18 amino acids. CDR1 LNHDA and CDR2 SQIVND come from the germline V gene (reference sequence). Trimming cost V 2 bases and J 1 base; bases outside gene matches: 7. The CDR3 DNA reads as TGTGCCAGTAGTATACCGCCGGGGGACAGGGGGAGCAATCAGCCCCAGCATTTT. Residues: CASSIPPGDRGSNQPQHF. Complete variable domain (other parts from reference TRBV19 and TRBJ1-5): DGGITQSPKYLFRKEGQNVTLSCEQNLNHDAMYWYRQDPGQGLRLIYYSQIVNDFQKGDIAEGYSVSREKKESFPLTVTSAQKNPTAFYLCASSIPPGDRGSNQPQHFGDGTRLSIL.

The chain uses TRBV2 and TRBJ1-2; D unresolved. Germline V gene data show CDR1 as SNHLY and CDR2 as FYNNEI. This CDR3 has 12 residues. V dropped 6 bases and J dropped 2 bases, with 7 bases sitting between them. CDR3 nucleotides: TGTGCCAGCAGAGCCGGGAACTATGGCTACACCTTC. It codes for CASRAGNYGYTF.

The CDR3 nucleotides are TGTGCCACCAGAGGTCGGGGGATTATAGAGCCCCAGCATTTT. This translates into CATRGRGIIEPQHF. J is TRBJ1-5 and V is TRBV24-1; possibly TRBD1 for D (5 bases). Germline assignment: CDR1 KGHDR and CDR2 SFDVKD. This CDR3 is built from 14 residues. V shed 7 bases and J shed 8 bases, with 17 bases lying between them.

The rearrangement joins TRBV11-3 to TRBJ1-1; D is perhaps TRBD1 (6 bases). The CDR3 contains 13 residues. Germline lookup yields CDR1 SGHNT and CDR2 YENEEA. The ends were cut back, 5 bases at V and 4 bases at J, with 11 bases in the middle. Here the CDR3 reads CASSRGWGTEAFF. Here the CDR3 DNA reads TGTGCCAGCAGCAGGGGGTGGGGCACTGAAGCTTTCTTT.

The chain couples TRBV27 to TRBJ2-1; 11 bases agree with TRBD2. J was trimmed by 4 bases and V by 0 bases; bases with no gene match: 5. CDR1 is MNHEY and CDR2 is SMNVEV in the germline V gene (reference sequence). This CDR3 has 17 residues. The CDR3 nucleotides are TGTGCCAGCAGTTTATCTCGTAGCGGGGGGGCTTACAATGAGCAGTTCTTC. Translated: CASSLSRSGGAYNEQFF.

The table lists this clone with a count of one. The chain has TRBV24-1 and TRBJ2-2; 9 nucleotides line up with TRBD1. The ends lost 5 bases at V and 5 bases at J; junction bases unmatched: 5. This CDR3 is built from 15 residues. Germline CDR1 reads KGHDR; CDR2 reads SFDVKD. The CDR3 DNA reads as TGTGCCACCAGTGGGACAGGGGTCGAGACCGGGGAGCTGTTTTTT. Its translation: CATSGTGVETGELFF.